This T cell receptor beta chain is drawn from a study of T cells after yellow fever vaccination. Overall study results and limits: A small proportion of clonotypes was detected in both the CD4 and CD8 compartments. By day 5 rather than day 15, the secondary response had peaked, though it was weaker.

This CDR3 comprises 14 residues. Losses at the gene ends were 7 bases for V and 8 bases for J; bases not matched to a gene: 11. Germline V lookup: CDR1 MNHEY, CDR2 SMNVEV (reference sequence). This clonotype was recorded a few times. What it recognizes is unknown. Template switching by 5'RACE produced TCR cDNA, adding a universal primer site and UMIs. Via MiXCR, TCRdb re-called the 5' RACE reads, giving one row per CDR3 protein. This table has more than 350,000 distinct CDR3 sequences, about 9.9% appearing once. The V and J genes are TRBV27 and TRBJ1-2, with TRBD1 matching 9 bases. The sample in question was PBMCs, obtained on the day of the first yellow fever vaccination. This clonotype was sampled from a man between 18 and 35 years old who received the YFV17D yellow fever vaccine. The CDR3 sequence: CASTSTGGSVGYTF. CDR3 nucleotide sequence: TGTGCCAGCACGTCTACAGGGGGCTCGGTCGGCTACACCTTC.